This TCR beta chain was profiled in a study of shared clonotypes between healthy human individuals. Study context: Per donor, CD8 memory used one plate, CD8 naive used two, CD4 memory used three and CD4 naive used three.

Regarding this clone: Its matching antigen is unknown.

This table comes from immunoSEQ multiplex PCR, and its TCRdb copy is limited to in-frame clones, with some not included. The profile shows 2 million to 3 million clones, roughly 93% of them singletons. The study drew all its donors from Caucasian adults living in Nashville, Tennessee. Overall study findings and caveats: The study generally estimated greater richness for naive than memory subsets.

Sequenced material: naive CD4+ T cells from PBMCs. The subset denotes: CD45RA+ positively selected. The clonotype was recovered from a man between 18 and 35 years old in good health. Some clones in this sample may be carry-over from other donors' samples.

Here the CDR3 DNA reads TGTGCCAGCAGTTCCCAGGCGATACAGCAGCCCCAGCATTTT. Amino acids: CASSSQAIQQPQHF. The gene calls are TRBV6-6 and TRBJ1-5; unclear D gene. CDR3 length equals 14 residues. CDR1 and CDR2 (germline): MNHNY, SVGAGI (reference sequence). Trimming left V 4 bases short and J 7 bases short, with 14 bases between.